This T cell receptor beta chain derives from a study of blood T cells in healthy people across ages. There are 11 residues in the CDR3. The V gene lost 7 bases and the J gene lost 6 bases, with 12 bases spanning the gap. CDR1 is SQVTM, CDR2 ANQGSEA, per germline. Study results and limitations: There was a strong correlation between TCR beta diversity and naive T cell percentage. Diversity figures based on one million T cells were deemed too low.

A second PCR, run for roughly 7 to 12 cycles, used a sample-barcoded 5' primer plus a J-beta primer mix. Sequencing recovered at least 2.5 million CDR3-containing paired-end reads from each sample. TCRdb re-called the 5' RACE reads with MiXCR, one entry per CDR3 protein. The sample lists under 1,000,000 distinct CDR3 sequences; around 36% were seen once. Ten or more counts support this clonotype. Its antigen is still unknown. The authors isolated at least 6 million PBMCs per sample. The source of this sequence is a man between 18 and 35 years old in good health. Sample: blood. The chain links TRBV29-1 to TRBJ1-1, with D unresolved. CDR3 nucleotides: TGCAGCGGCGGTACGGACGCTGAAGCTTTCTTT. Its translation is CSGGTDAEAFF.